This TCR beta chain was captured in a study of blood T cells in healthy people across ages. Study conclusions and caveats: As age increased, TCR beta diversity per million T cells fell in a roughly linear fashion.

Looked up from germline, CDR1 is DFQATT and CDR2 is SNEGSKA (reference sequence). The CDR3 is made up of 13 amino acids. V was pared by 7 bases and J by 11 bases, with 23 bases between. Then a second PCR, running about 6 to 11 cycles, was carried out with a sample-barcoded 5' primer and a J-beta primer mix. TCRdb reanalysed the 5' RACE reads using MiXCR and keeps one entry per CDR3 protein. The sample has some 890,000 distinct CDR3 sequences, almost 30% seen once; the top ten hold roughly 10%. This clonotype showed up just a few times. Its matching antigen is unknown. About 10 milliliters of peripheral blood were drawn from each donor. These data were also filed under a second study, of T cells of mothers and their children.

The sequencing input was blood. The TCR originated in a woman aged 40 to 50 in good health. This chain connects TRBV20-1 to TRBJ2-5; D is possibly TRBD2 (5 bases). CDR3 amino acids: CSGRGKGSEEQYF. The CDR3, as DNA: TGCAGTGGAAGAGGTAAAGGGTCGGAGGAGCAGTACTTC.